Following are 21 T cell receptor beta chains from one sample sequenced in a study of early T cells in non-severe SARS-CoV-2 infection (dated by TCRdb to the early 2020s). Library creation used 5' RACE. Sequencing relied on a NextSeq 500. TCRdb reworked the public reads: Q25 trimming with fastp, MiXCR clone assembly, productive beta chains retained. Identical CDR3 protein sequences are pooled into one entry, listed with their most common genes and DNA. The sample records about 70,000 distinct CDR3 sequences, more than 8% of which are singletons. Less than 20% of the sample is in the top ten clones. This material consisted of whole blood, taken at baseline. The receptors shown here come from an adult who was a healthcare worker with PCR-confirmed SARS-CoV-2 infection or an uninfected control (not recorded which).

A few counts support this clonotype. This chain connects TRBV29-1 to TRBJ1-3, with unresolved D. This CDR3 has 13 residues. V was trimmed by 4 bases and J by 0 bases, leaving 7 bases between them. CDR1 is SQVTM, CDR2 ANQGSEA, per germline. CDR3 loop: CSVGMSSGNTIYF. The DNA for the CDR3 is TGCAGCGTTGGGATGTCCTCTGGAAACACCATATATTTT.

This clonotype was detected only a few times. V is TRBV3-1 and J is TRBJ2-7; D is ambiguous. CDR3 length: 15 residues. Germline assignment: CDR1 LGHDT and CDR2 YNNKEL (reference sequence). Trimming stripped 4 bases from V and 0 bases from J, with 13 bases between. The CDR3 sequence is CASSLLGFSSYEQYF. CDR3 nucleotide sequence: TGTGCCAGCAGCCTCCTGGGTTTCAGCTCCTACGAGCAGTACTTC.

The rearrangement uses TRBV7-9 and TRBJ2-5; D is possibly TRBD1 (5 bases). The CDR3 spans 15 residues. Germline V gene sequence: CDR1 SEHNR, CDR2 FQNEAQ (reference sequence). V lost 2 bases, J lost 3 bases, and 13 bases lay in between. The CDR3 DNA reads as TGTGCCAGCAGCTTAATGGGGCGGAATGAAGAGACCCAGTACTTC. Translating gives CASSLMGRNEETQYF.

In this sample, this clonotype turned up many times. This chain links TRBV29-1 with TRBJ2-7; 8 bases are a match to TRBD2. Germline lookup yields CDR1 SQVTM and CDR2 ANQGSEA. With V trimmed by 6 bases and J by 0 bases, 4 bases remained unmatched. The length of the CDR3 is 13 residues. The CDR3 reads CSVTSGSSYEQYF. CDR3 DNA: TGCAGCGTCACTAGCGGTAGCTCCTACGAGCAGTACTTC.

This clonotype has at least ten counts. The rearrangement uses TRBV7-2 and TRBJ2-1; TRBD2 matches 9 bases. Trimming cost V 1 base and J 7 bases; bases outside gene matches: 14. Germline CDR1 SGHTA, CDR2 FQGNSA. CDR3 length equals 18 residues. CDR3 in amino acids: CASSLELSRSGRKNEQFF. The CDR3 DNA follows: TGTGCCAGCAGCTTAGAATTGAGCCGTAGCGGGAGAAAGAATGAGCAGTTCTTC. The variable domain in full, completed from reference TRBV7-2 and TRBJ2-1, reads GAGVSQSPSNKVTEKGKDVELRCDPISGHTALYWYRQSLGQGLEFLIYFQGNSAPDKSGLPSDRFSAERTGGSVSTLTIQRTQQEDSAVYLCASSLELSRSGRKNEQFFGPGTRLTVL.

This clonotype appeared a few times. This chain uses TRBV7-9 with TRBJ2-7; 8 nucleotides agree with TRBD2. This CDR3 is built from 15 residues. Germline V lookup: CDR1 SEHNR, CDR2 FQNEAQ (reference sequence). Unmatched junction bases numbered 4, after V lost 0 bases and J lost 3 bases. This CDR3 is CASSLAGTRIYEQYF. CDR3 in DNA: TGTGCCAGCAGCTTAGCGGGGACTAGGATCTACGAGCAGTACTTC. The complete variable domain, with remaining parts taken from reference TRBV7-9 and TRBJ2-7, reads DTGVSQNPRHKITKRGQNVTFRCDPISEHNRLYWYRQTLGQGPEFLTYFQNEAQLEKSRLLSDRFSAERPKGSFSTLEIQRTEQGDSAMYLCASSLAGTRIYEQYFGPGTRLTVT.

The chain recombines TRBV5-1 with TRBJ2-3; TRBD1 aligns across 8 bases. Per the germline V gene, CDR1 is SGHRS and CDR2 is YFSETQ. CDR3 length: 16 residues. The J segment lost 4 bases and the V segment lost 4 bases, leaving 11 bases of the junction unmatched. The CDR3 DNA follows: TGCGCCAGCAGCACGGGACAGGCTGCGAAGGCAGATACGCAGTATTTT. Amino acid sequence: CASSTGQAAKADTQYF. Looking up the rest from reference TRBV5-1 and TRBJ2-3 gives the full variable domain: KAGVTQTPRYLIKTRGQQVTLSCSPISGHRSVSWYQQTPGQGLQFLFEYFSETQRNKGNFPGRFSGRQFSNSRSEMNVSTLELGDSALYLCASSTGQAAKADTQYFGPGTRLTVL.

This clonotype was detected many times. The chain uses TRBV7-9 and TRBJ2-2; D remains unclear. Germline V CDR1 and CDR2: SEHNR, FQNEAQ (reference sequence). CDR3 length: 13 amino acids. The germline V and J ends were trimmed by 1 base and 6 bases, with 6 bases remaining between them. CDR3 bases: TGTGCCAGCAGCTTAGAAAGGGCCGGGGAGCTGTTTTTT. Its protein product is CASSLERAGELFF.

This clonotype occurred a few times. V usage is TRBV5-1 and J usage is TRBJ1-1; D gene ambiguous. Germline V gene data show CDR1 as SGHRS and CDR2 as YFSETQ. The V end lost 4 bases, the J end lost 3 bases, and 10 bases lay between the germline ends. The CDR3 runs 13 residues. The CDR3 loop is CASSNTLDTEAFF. The CDR3 nucleotides are TGCGCCAGCAGCAACACTTTAGACACTGAAGCTTTCTTT.

The V and J genes are TRBV6-5 and TRBJ2-1; no reliable D call. Germline V gene lookup returns CDR1 MNHEY and CDR2 SVGAGI. CDR3 length: 13 amino acids. V dropped 5 bases and J dropped 5 bases, with 10 bases sitting between them. The CDR3 nucleotides read TGTGCCAGCAGTCCTCAAAAAAACAATGAGCAGTTCTTC. Translating gives CASSPQKNNEQFF.

This clonotype has at least ten counts. The rearrangement uses TRBV14 and TRBJ1-2, with TRBD1 matching 9 bases. This CDR3 spans 16 amino acids. CDR1 is SGHDN and CDR2 is FVKESK in the germline V gene. V trimming: 4 bases; J trimming: 5 bases; junction bases outside the gene matches: 11. The CDR3 region is CASSPSGTGLGYGYTF. CDR3 DNA sequence: TGTGCCAGCAGCCCGTCCGGGACAGGGCTTGGGTATGGCTACACCTTC.

This clonotype occurred a few times. V usage is TRBV5-6 and J usage is TRBJ1-5; no clear D. The CDR3 runs 12 residues. Looked up from germline, CDR1 is SGHDT and CDR2 is YYEEEE. Trimming removed 3 bases from V and 3 bases from J, with 4 bases in between. The CDR3 is CASSSFNQPQHF. CDR3 nucleotide sequence: TGTGCCAGCAGCTCCTTCAATCAGCCCCAGCATTTT.

In its sample, this clonotype was seen many times. V and J are TRBV5-1 and TRBJ2-7; 8 bases agree with TRBD2. V was clipped by 0 bases and J by 3 bases; unmatched bases: 5. The CDR3 totals 15 residues. Germline assignment: CDR1 SGHRS and CDR2 YFSETQ. This chain's CDR3 is CASSLGSGIVYEQYF. CDR3 nucleotides: TGCGCCAGCAGCTTGGGTAGCGGGATAGTCTACGAGCAGTACTTC.

This clonotype appeared a single time. This may come from a read error, since a much larger clone is one base off. The gene calls are TRBV28 and TRBJ2-7; D unclear. Trimming pared 8 bases from V and 3 bases from J, leaving 20 bases between. Germline V gene lookup returns CDR1 MDHEN and CDR2 SYDVKM. The CDR3 contains 15 residues. The CDR3 DNA sequence: TGTGCCAGCGCTTCGGATAGTGTCCCCCGCTACGAGCAGTACTTC. The encoded protein is CASASDSVPRYEQYF. Combining the CDR3 with reference TRBV28 and TRBJ2-7 gives the whole variable domain DVKVTQSSRYLVKRTGEKVFLECVQDMDHENMFWYRQDPGLGLRLIYFSYDVKMKEKGDIPEGYSVSREKKERFSLILESASTNQTSMYLCASASDSVPRYEQYFGPGTRLTVT.

This chain links TRBV2 with TRBJ2-2; D unclear. CDR1 and CDR2 (germline): SNHLY, FYNNEI. Trimming left V 0 bases short and J 2 bases short, with 7 bases between. The CDR3 totals 15 residues. The CDR3 protein is CASSEAGFNTGELFF. CDR3 bases: TGTGCCAGCAGTGAAGCGGGTTTTAACACCGGGGAGCTGTTTTTT.

V is TRBV20-1 and J is TRBJ2-7; 7 bases fit TRBD1. Germline lookup yields CDR1 DFQATT and CDR2 SNEGSKA (reference sequence). Trimming took 3 bases from V and 2 from J; bases not matched to a gene: 7. This CDR3 spans 14 amino acids. The CDR3 protein is CSASATGVTYEQYF. In DNA form, the CDR3 reads TGCAGTGCTAGCGCAACAGGGGTAACCTACGAGCAGTACTTC.

This clonotype has a handful of counts. V and J are TRBV7-9 and TRBJ2-7; D might be TRBD2 (6 bases). The V gene lost 5 bases and the J gene lost 4 bases, with 15 bases spanning the gap. The CDR3 covers 14 residues. The germline V gene has CDR1 SEHNR and CDR2 FQNEAQ (reference sequence). CDR3 sequence reads: CASSPPGLAYEQYF. The DNA for the CDR3 is TGTGCCAGCAGCCCGCCGGGACTCGCTTACGAGCAGTACTTC.

In its sample, this clonotype was seen a few times. This rearrangement joins TRBV16 to TRBJ2-7, with 8 bases aligning to TRBD1. With V trimmed by 2 bases and J by 0 bases, 6 bases remained unmatched. This CDR3 is 16 amino acids long. Germline CDR1 and CDR2: KGHSY and FQNENV. The CDR3 here is CASSQGGQESSYEQYF. The CDR3 DNA follows: TGTGCCAGCAGCCAAGGGGGACAGGAAAGCTCCTACGAGCAGTACTTC.

The chain links TRBV20-1 to TRBJ2-7; 7 nucleotides align to TRBD1. Germline values: CDR1 DFQATT, CDR2 SNEGSKA (reference sequence). The CDR3 runs 12 residues. V lost 4 bases and J lost 2; bases outside the gene matches: 2. The CDR3 DNA reads as TGCAGTGCTAACAGGGGAACCTACGAGCAGTACTTC. It specifies CSANRGTYEQYF.

The J gene is TRBJ1-2, the V gene TRBV14; a possible D gene is TRBD1 (5 bases). This CDR3 is 18 amino acids long. CDR1 SGHDN and CDR2 FVKESK come from the germline V gene. V lost 0 bases, J lost 4 bases, and 21 bases lay in between. In nucleotides, the CDR3 is TGTGCCAGCAGCCAAGATTTGACGGGAGGGGCATACTTCTATGGCTACACCTTC. This encodes CASSQDLTGGAYFYGYTF.

This clonotype was counted a few times. The rearrangement uses TRBV5-5 and TRBJ2-7; D uncertain. Germline CDR1 SGHKS, CDR2 YYEKEE (reference sequence). The V and J ends lost 1 base and 0 bases respectively, with 8 bases between them. The CDR3 spans 14 residues. The CDR3 bases are TGTGCCAGCAGCTTGTCTCGGGTCTCCTACGAGCAGTACTTC. This encodes CASSLSRVSYEQYF.